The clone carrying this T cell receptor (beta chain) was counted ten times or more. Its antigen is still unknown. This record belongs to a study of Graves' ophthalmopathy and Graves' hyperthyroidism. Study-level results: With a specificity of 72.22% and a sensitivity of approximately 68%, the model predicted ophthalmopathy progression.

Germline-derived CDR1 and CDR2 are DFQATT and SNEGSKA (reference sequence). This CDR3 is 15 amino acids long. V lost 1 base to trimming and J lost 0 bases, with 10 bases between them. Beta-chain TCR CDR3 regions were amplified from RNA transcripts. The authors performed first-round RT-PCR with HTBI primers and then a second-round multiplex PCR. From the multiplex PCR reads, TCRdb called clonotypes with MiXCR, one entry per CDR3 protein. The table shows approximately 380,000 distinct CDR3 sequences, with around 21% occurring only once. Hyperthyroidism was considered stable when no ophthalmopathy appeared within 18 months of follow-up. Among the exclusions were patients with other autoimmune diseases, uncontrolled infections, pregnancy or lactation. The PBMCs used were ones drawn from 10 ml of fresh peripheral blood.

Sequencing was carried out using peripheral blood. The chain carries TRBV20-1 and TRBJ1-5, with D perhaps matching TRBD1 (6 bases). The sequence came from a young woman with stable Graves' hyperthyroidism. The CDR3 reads CSARGTDFSNQPQHF. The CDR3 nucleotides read TGCAGTGCTAGAGGGACAGACTTTAGCAATCAGCCCCAGCATTTT.